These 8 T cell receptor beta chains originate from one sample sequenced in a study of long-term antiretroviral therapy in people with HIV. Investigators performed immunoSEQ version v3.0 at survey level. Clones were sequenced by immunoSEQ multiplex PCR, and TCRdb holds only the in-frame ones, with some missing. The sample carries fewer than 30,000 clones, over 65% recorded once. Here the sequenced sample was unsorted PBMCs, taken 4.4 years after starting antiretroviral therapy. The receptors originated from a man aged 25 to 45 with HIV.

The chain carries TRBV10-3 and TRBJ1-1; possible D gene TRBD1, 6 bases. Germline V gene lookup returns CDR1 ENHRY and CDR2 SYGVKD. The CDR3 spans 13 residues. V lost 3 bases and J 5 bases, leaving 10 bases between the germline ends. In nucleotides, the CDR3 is TGTGCCATCAGTGACCTACAGGGAACTGAAGCTTTCTTT. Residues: CAISDLQGTEAFF.

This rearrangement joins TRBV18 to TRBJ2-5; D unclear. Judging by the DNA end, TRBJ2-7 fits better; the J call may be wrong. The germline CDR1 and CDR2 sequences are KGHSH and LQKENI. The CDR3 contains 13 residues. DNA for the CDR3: TGTGCCAGCTCACCAGCCCTTGCGGCCGAGCAGTACTTC. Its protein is CASSPALAAEQYF.

DNA of the CDR3: TGTGCCAGCAGCGTATCCTCGACGGGACAGCCAAACACCGGGGAGCTGTTTTTT. Its protein product is CASSVSSTGQPNTGELFF. The genes are TRBV9 and TRBJ2-2, with 7 bases matching TRBD1. After removal of 1 base from V and 2 bases from J, the junction contained 11 bases not matched to a gene. This CDR3 spans 18 amino acids. Germline CDR1 SGDLS, CDR2 YYNGEE.

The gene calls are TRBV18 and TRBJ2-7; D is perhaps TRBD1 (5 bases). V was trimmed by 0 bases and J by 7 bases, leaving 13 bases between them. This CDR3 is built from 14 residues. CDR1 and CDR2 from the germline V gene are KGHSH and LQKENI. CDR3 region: CASSPPIDKGEQYF. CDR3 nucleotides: TGTGCCAGCTCACCACCGATCGACAAGGGGGAGCAGTACTTC.

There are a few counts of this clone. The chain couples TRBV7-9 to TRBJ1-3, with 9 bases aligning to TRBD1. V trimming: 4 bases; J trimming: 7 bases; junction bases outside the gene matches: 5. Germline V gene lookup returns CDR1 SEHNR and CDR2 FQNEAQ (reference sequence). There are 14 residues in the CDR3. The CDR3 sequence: CASSSPGQGNTIYF. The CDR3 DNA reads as TGTGCCAGCAGCTCACCGGGACAGGGTAACACCATATATTTT.

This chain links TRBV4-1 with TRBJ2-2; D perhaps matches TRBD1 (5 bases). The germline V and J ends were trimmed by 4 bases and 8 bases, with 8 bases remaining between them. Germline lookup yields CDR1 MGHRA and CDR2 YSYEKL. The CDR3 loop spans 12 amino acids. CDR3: CASSRPGGELFF. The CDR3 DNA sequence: TGCGCCAGCAGCCGTCCAGGGGGGGAGCTGTTTTTT.

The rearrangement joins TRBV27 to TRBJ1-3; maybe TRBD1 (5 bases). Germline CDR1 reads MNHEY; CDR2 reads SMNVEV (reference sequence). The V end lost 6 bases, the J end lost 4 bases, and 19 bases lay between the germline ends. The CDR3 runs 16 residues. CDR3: CASSARGRFEGNTIYF. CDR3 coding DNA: TGTGCCAGCAGCGCGCGGGGACGGTTTGAGGGAAACACCATATATTTT.

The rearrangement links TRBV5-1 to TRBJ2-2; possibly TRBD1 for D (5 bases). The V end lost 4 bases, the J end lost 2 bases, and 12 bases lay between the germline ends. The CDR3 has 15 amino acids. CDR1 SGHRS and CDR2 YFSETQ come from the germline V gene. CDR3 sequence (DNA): TGCGCCAGCAGCGTCCGCACAGGAAACACCGGGGAGCTGTTTTTT. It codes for CASSVRTGNTGELFF.